The entry that follows covers one TCR beta chain sequence. The sample comes from a study of blood T cell repertoires in COVID-19. Overall study context: COVID-19 samples collected from the United States, Italy and Spain covered acute and convalescent phases.

This CDR3 is built from 13 residues. Germline-derived CDR1 and CDR2 are SGHTA and FQGNSA. The V end was cut by 3 bases, the J end by 5 bases, with 10 bases between. The age range of participants was 18 to 89 years, with residence in more than 20 US areas. Participants' reported clinical history set cohort assignment. Cohort 3 recovery required two negative PCRs, clearance, or symptom resolution. Assay used: immunoSEQ multiplex PCR; TCRdb lists only in-frame clones, some missing. The sample lists more than 250,000 clones; around 87% were seen once. Sequenced material: PBMCs or T cells enriched from blood (not recorded which). The gene calls are TRBV7-2 and TRBJ1-1; D gene ambiguous. The source of this sequence is a woman aged 25 to 45 who had recovered from COVID-19. The CDR3, as DNA: TGTGCCAGCAGCTTCCCTTTCCGGACTGAAGCTTTCTTT. Translated, it gives CASSFPFRTEAFF.